Shown below are 29 T cell receptor beta chains from a single sample sequenced in a study of blood T cell repertoires in COVID-19. The table came from immunoSEQ multiplex PCR; TCRdb's copy has only in-frame clones and leaves some out. Here the sample spans some 82,000 clones, 81% being singletons. Sample: peripheral blood. These receptors were obtained from a man older than 75 with acute or convalescent COVID-19.

This chain links TRBV7-3 with TRBJ2-3; D might be TRBD2 (6 bases). The germline V gene has CDR1 SGHTA and CDR2 FQGTGA. The CDR3 runs 15 residues. Trimming removed 2 bases at V and 2 bases at J, with 11 bases between. CDR3 nucleotide sequence: TGTGCCAGCAGCTTAGGCGGGAACCCCACAGATACGCAGTATTTT. Its translation: CASSLGGNPTDTQYF.

The chain couples TRBV7-9 to TRBJ1-1; D uncertain. With 1 base removed from V and 11 bases from J, the gap between germline ends came to 20 bases. The length of the CDR3 is 15 residues. CDR1 and CDR2 (germline): SEHNR, FQNEAQ (reference sequence). The CDR3 coding sequence is TGTGCCAGCAGCTTAGGAGGCACGGTAACAAAAGCGGCTTTCTTT. This codes for CASSLGGTVTKAAFF.

V usage is TRBV12-3 or TRBV12-4 and J usage is TRBJ1-2; D uncertain. The ends were cut back, 6 bases at V and 9 bases at J, with 17 bases in the middle. CDR3 length equals 13 residues. CDR3 sequence reads: CASSGVGFDRYTF. The CDR3, as DNA: TGTGCCAGCAGCGGAGTTGGGTTTGATCGCTACACCTTC.

This chain uses TRBV5-4 with TRBJ1-1; D possibly corresponds to TRBD1 (5 bases). The CDR3 is 13 residues long. Trimming took 1 base from V and 7 from J, leaving 11 bases between them. Germline CDR1 SGHNT, CDR2 YYREEE (reference sequence). DNA for the CDR3: TGTGCCAGCAGCTTGAAGGGGCAGTTTGAAGCTTTCTTT. Its translation: CASSLKGQFEAFF.

V gene TRBV5-1 combines with J gene TRBJ2-7; 14 nucleotides match TRBD2. The CDR3 extends over 15 amino acids. V shed 4 bases and J 2 bases; nucleotides not matched to a gene: 2. The germline V gene encodes CDR1 SGHRS and CDR2 YFSETQ. Here the CDR3 reads CASSLGLAGAYEQYF. CDR3 bases: TGCGCCAGCAGCCTGGGACTAGCGGGAGCCTACGAGCAGTACTTC.

The chain employs TRBV24-1 and TRBJ2-7; 7 bases fit TRBD1. The germline CDR1 and CDR2 sequences are KGHDR and SFDVKD. CDR3 length equals 14 residues. V gave up 3 bases and J gave up 2 bases; unmatched junction bases: 3. CDR3 amino acids: CATSDAGQAYEQYF. For the CDR3, the DNA is TGTGCCACCAGTGATGCCGGACAGGCCTACGAGCAGTACTTC.

V and J are TRBV25-1 and TRBJ1-1; D gene unclear. The CDR3 runs 14 residues. Germline loops: CDR1 MGHDK, CDR2 SYGVNS. Trimming took off 2 bases at V and 1 base at J, with 8 bases between the two ends. CDR3 sequence (DNA): TGTGCCAGCAGTGAAAACGGGGAGAACACTGAAGCTTTCTTT. Protein sequence: CASSENGENTEAFF.

The V and J genes are TRBV28 and TRBJ1-1; perhaps TRBD1 as D (5 bases). The CDR3 spans 14 residues. Deletions cut 7 bases from V and 1 base from J, with 13 bases between. Germline V gene data show CDR1 as MDHEN and CDR2 as SYDVKM. CDR3 in amino acids: CASTGVGSNTEAFF. CDR3 DNA sequence: TGTGCCAGCACGGGGGTGGGGTCGAACACTGAAGCTTTCTTT. Variable domain in full (rest from reference TRBV28 and TRBJ1-1): DVKVTQSSRYLVKRTGEKVFLECVQDMDHENMFWYRQDPGLGLRLIYFSYDVKMKEKGDIPEGYSVSREKKERFSLILESASTNQTSMYLCASTGVGSNTEAFFGQGTRLTVV.

The rearrangement joins TRBV15 to TRBJ2-3; 8 nucleotides agree with TRBD2. The length of the CDR3 is 17 residues. Germline CDR1 and CDR2: LNHNV and YYDKDF (reference sequence). V was clipped by 0 bases and J by 6 bases; unmatched bases: 11. Here the CDR3 reads CATSRDPPGGPKDTQYF. In DNA, the CDR3 is TGTGCCACCAGCAGAGATCCCCCGGGAGGGCCAAAGGATACGCAGTATTTT. Full variable domain (missing parts from reference TRBV15 and TRBJ2-3): DAMVIQNPRYQVTQFGKPVTLSCSQTLNHNVMYWYQQKSSQAPKLLFHYYDKDFNNEADTPDNFQSRRPNTSFCFLDIRSPGLGDTAMYLCATSRDPPGGPKDTQYFGPGTRLTVL.

The chain couples TRBV5-4 to TRBJ1-3; no firm D call. V was pared by 4 bases and J by 1 base, with 12 bases between. This CDR3 region has 15 residues. Germline loops: CDR1 SGHNT, CDR2 YYREEE (reference sequence). CDR3 DNA: TGTGCCAGCAGCCAAATGGGAGTGTCTGGAAACACCATATATTTT. This codes for CASSQMGVSGNTIYF.

The genes are TRBV7-8 and TRBJ2-7, with D possibly TRBD2 on 6 matching bases. Germline V gene data show CDR1 as SGHVS and CDR2 as FQNEAQ. The CDR3 sequence is 14 residues long. V gave up 3 bases and J gave up 3 bases, with 12 bases separating them. Here the CDR3 reads CASSFPEGNYEQYF. CDR3 coding DNA: TGTGCCAGCAGCTTTCCGGAGGGTAACTACGAGCAGTACTTC.

V and J are TRBV6-2 or TRBV6-3 and TRBJ1-5, with a possible D match to TRBD1 (5 bases). The V gene's germline CDR1 is MNHEY and CDR2 SVGEGT. With 0 bases removed from V and 9 bases from J, the gap between germline ends came to 21 bases. This CDR3 has 17 residues. CDR3 in DNA: TGTGCCAGCAGTTACTCCTTGGCCCCCGGACACCTCTTGCCCCAGCATTTT. Encoded protein: CASSYSLAPGHLLPQHF.

CDR3 sequence (DNA): TGTGCCAGTAGGCGTAAGGGACATAGCAATCAGCCCCAGCATTTT. It yields the protein CASRRKGHSNQPQHF. The chain carries TRBV19 and TRBJ1-5, with D perhaps matching TRBD1 (6 bases). The ends were cut back, 6 bases at V and 0 bases at J, with 12 bases in the middle. The CDR3 extends over 15 amino acids. Looked up from germline, CDR1 is LNHDA and CDR2 is SQIVND (reference sequence).

This chain connects TRBV5-1 to TRBJ1-2; 7 bases are shared with TRBD1. The V and J ends lost 7 bases and 3 bases, in that order; junction bases with no gene match: 6. Germline CDR1 is SGHRS and CDR2 is YFSETQ. The CDR3 length is 13 residues. The CDR3, as DNA: TGCGCCAGCGGCGCCCAGGGGGACTATGGCTACACCTTC. Translation: CASGAQGDYGYTF. The full variable domain, rest sourced from reference TRBV5-1 and TRBJ1-2, is KAGVTQTPRYLIKTRGQQVTLSCSPISGHRSVSWYQQTPGQGLQFLFEYFSETQRNKGNFPGRFSGRQFSNSRSEMNVSTLELGDSALYLCASGAQGDYGYTFGSGTRLTVV.

The V and J genes are TRBV6-1 and TRBJ1-4, with D unclear. This CDR3 comprises 15 residues. Germline V CDR1 and CDR2: MNHNS, SASEGT. Trimming took 0 bases from V and 7 from J, leaving 12 bases between them. CDR3 region: CASSEAGRVGEKLFF. CDR3 sequence (DNA): TGTGCCAGCAGTGAAGCGGGGAGGGTGGGTGAAAAACTGTTTTTT.

The chain carries TRBV19 and TRBJ1-1; 11 bases align to TRBD1. Germline CDR1 reads LNHDA; CDR2 reads SQIVND (reference sequence). This CDR3 contains 14 residues. With V trimmed by 6 bases and J by 4 bases, 4 bases remained unmatched. CDR3 nucleotides: TGTGCCAGTAGGGACAGGGGGCAAGGCACTGAAGCTTTCTTT. Encoded protein: CASRDRGQGTEAFF.

V is TRBV28 and J is TRBJ1-2; 7 nucleotides match TRBD1. Germline CDR1 is MDHEN and CDR2 is SYDVKM. The CDR3 loop spans 15 amino acids. V lost 2 bases to trimming and J lost 5 bases; unmatched junction nucleotides: 8. CDR3 amino acids: CASSLTGQDLYGYTF. CDR3 DNA sequence: TGTGCCAGCAGTTTAACAGGACAGGATCTATATGGCTACACCTTC.

The CDR3 here is CASSEARAYEQYF. In nucleotides, the CDR3 is TGTGCCAGCAGTGAAGCCAGGGCCTACGAGCAGTACTTC. This sequence joins TRBV6-1 and TRBJ2-7; weak D call: TRBD1 (5 bases). The CDR3 length is 13 residues. CDR1 is MNHNS, CDR2 SASEGT, per germline. The germline V and J ends were trimmed by 0 bases and 2 bases, with 5 bases remaining between them.

The rearrangement uses TRBV27 and TRBJ1-4; tentatively, D is TRBD1 (5 bases). V gave up 2 bases and J gave up 8 bases, with 15 bases separating them. Germline V gene data show CDR1 as MNHEY and CDR2 as SMNVEV (reference sequence). This CDR3 contains 15 residues. The CDR3 is CASSLTGRVGEKLFF. CDR3 coding DNA: TGTGCCAGCAGTTTAACCGGCAGGGTGGGCGAAAAACTGTTTTTT.

This clone was detected a few times. This rearrangement joins TRBV5-1 to TRBJ1-3; D is undetermined. Per the germline V gene, CDR1 is SGHRS and CDR2 is YFSETQ. This CDR3 region has 15 residues. The V end was cut by 0 bases, the J end by 1 base, with 8 bases between. The CDR3 coding sequence is TGCGCCAGCAGCTTGGCCGCAGGATCTGGAAACACCATATATTTT. This encodes CASSLAAGSGNTIYF.

The chain links TRBV3-1 (or the pseudogene TRBV3-2) to TRBJ2-2; D is undetermined. Germline CDR1 and CDR2: LGHDT and YNNKEL (reference sequence). CDR3 length equals 15 residues. Trimming took 4 bases from V and 1 from J, leaving 10 bases between them. The CDR3 is CASSPNLGNTGELFF. In DNA, the CDR3 is TGTGCCAGCAGCCCCAACCTCGGGAACACCGGGGAGCTGTTTTTT.

The chain has TRBV7-8 and TRBJ2-7, with D tentatively TRBD1 (5 bases). V shed 3 bases and J shed 1 base, with 16 bases lying between them. Germline V gene lookup returns CDR1 SGHVS and CDR2 FQNEAQ. The CDR3 loop spans 16 amino acids. In DNA form, the CDR3 reads TGTGCCAGCAGCTTGGCGAAAAAACAGGTTTCCTACGAGCAGTACTTC. Its translation: CASSLAKKQVSYEQYF.

The rearrangement links TRBV6-2 or TRBV6-3 to TRBJ2-3; 9 nucleotides agree with TRBD2. The V gene end was trimmed by 2 bases and the J gene end by 3 bases; junction bases not matched to a gene: 6. Germline loops: CDR1 MNHEY, CDR2 SVGEGT. The CDR3 length is 16 residues. CDR3 nucleotide sequence: TGTGCCAGCAGTTACCCGGGCAGCGGGAGGACAGATACGCAGTATTTT. Translation gives CASSYPGSGRTDTQYF.

This clone appeared a few times. The rearrangement links TRBV14 to TRBJ2-5, with 7 bases identical to TRBD1. This CDR3 is 15 amino acids long. Germline V gene data show CDR1 as SGHDN and CDR2 as FVKESK. Trimming removed 0 bases from V and 5 bases from J; junction bases left unmatched: 6. This CDR3 is CASSQETGKGETQYF. Written as DNA, the CDR3 is TGTGCCAGCAGCCAAGAGACAGGGAAGGGGGAGACCCAGTACTTC.

The chain links TRBV27 to TRBJ1-5; a weak D match, TRBD1 (5 bases). The V end lost 3 bases, the J end lost 5 bases, and 8 bases lay between the germline ends. The CDR3 contains 13 residues. Germline V lookup: CDR1 MNHEY, CDR2 SMNVEV (reference sequence). CDR3 coding DNA: TGTGCCAGCAGTTTCGTCAGGGATCAGCCCCAGCATTTT. Residues: CASSFVRDQPQHF.

The chain employs TRBV30 and TRBJ2-1, with a weak D call TRBD2 (6 bases). V was cut by 5 bases and J by 13 bases, with 27 bases left in between. Per the germline V gene, CDR1 is GTSNPN and CDR2 is SVGIG (reference sequence). The length of the CDR3 is 15 residues. CDR3 region: CAWAPVGLRVADQFF. CDR3 nucleotides: TGTGCCTGGGCCCCGGTGGGCCTTCGAGTAGCGGATCAGTTCTTC.

This sequence joins TRBV5-1 and TRBJ2-7, with TRBD1 matching 10 bases. The length of the CDR3 is 14 residues. The germline gives CDR1 SGHRS, CDR2 YFSETQ. The V and J ends lost 3 bases and 3 bases, in that order; junction bases with no gene match: 3. The CDR3 reads CASSSGTGVYEQYF. The CDR3 DNA follows: TGCGCCAGCAGCTCCGGGACAGGGGTCTACGAGCAGTACTTC.

CDR3 amino acids: CASSPLTGSTNEKLFF. DNA of the CDR3: TGTGCCAGCTCACCACTCACGGGATCAACTAATGAAAAACTGTTTTTT. V gene TRBV18 combines with J gene TRBJ1-4; D is undetermined. This CDR3 region has 16 residues. The germline V gene encodes CDR1 KGHSH and CDR2 LQKENI. The V gene lost 1 base and the J gene lost 0 bases, with 9 bases spanning the gap.

V and J are TRBV15 and TRBJ2-3; 10 positions agree with TRBD2. The CDR3 has 19 residues. The V and J ends lost 8 bases and 3 bases, in that order; junction bases with no gene match: 20. Germline values: CDR1 LNHNV, CDR2 YYDKDF (reference sequence). Here the CDR3 DNA reads TGTGCCACCTCACCGACTTGGACTCTAACTAGCGGGACAACAGATACGCAGTATTTT. This sequence encodes CATSPTWTLTSGTTDTQYF.